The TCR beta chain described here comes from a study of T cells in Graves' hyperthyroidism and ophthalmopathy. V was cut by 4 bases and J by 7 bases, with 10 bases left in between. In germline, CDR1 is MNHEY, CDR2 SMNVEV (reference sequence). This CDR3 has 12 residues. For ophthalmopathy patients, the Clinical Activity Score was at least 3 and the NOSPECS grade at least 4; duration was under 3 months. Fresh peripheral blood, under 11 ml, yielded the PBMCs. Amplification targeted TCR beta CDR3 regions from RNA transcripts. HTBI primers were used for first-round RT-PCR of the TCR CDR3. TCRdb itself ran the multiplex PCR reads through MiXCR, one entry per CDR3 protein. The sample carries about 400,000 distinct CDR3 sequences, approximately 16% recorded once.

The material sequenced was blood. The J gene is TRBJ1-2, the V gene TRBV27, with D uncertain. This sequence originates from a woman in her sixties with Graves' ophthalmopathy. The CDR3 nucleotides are TGTGCCAGCAGTTACCATCTAGGTGGCTACACCTTC. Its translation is CASSYHLGGYTF.